What follows are 27 T cell receptor beta chains derived from one specimen sequenced in a study of multiple sclerosis patients with progressive multifocal leukoencephalopathy. Sample time point: time of PML onset. Some clones are missing from TCRdb's copy, which holds only in-frame ones; the method was immunoSEQ multiplex PCR. The sample gives about 30,000 clones, approximately 89% of which show up once; under 15% is in the top ten. The sample in question was PBMCs, obtained from a patient treated with natalizumab. These receptors came from a woman aged 25 to 45 with progressive multifocal leukoencephalopathy.

The rearrangement links TRBV28 to TRBJ1-4; 12 nucleotides align to TRBD1. CDR1 MDHEN and CDR2 SYDVKM come from the germline V gene. V lost 3 bases and J lost 3; bases outside the gene matches: 8. The CDR3 extends over 18 amino acids. In DNA, the CDR3 is TGTGCCAGCAGTTTTGGTCCGGGACAGGGGGCATCTAATGAAAAACTGTTTTTT. This gives the protein CASSFGPGQGASNEKLFF.

The chain combines TRBV4-1 with TRBJ1-3; D remains unclear. This CDR3 contains 19 residues. CDR1 is MGHRA and CDR2 is YSYEKL in the germline V gene. V shed 3 bases and J shed 0 bases, with 21 bases lying between them. CDR3 loop: CASSHPKRAEDLSGNTIYF. CDR3 sequence (DNA): TGCGCCAGCAGCCATCCCAAGAGGGCGGAGGACCTCTCTGGAAACACCATATATTTT.

V usage is TRBV29-1 and J usage is TRBJ2-1, with a tentative D call TRBD2 (5 bases). Germline V gives CDR1 SQVTM, CDR2 ANQGSEA. V shed 5 bases and J shed 6 bases, with 14 bases lying between them. The CDR3 consists of 13 residues. CDR3 bases: TGCAGCGTTTACGGGATGCTCGGCAATGAGCAGTTCTTC. Translating it yields CSVYGMLGNEQFF.

V is TRBV9 and J is TRBJ1-1; tentatively, D is TRBD1 (6 bases). Trimming stripped 2 bases from V and 11 bases from J, with 13 bases between. Germline V gene lookup returns CDR1 SGDLS and CDR2 YYNGEE. There are 12 residues in the CDR3. CDR3 DNA: TGTGCCAGCAGCGTTGGGGGGCGGAGGGCTTTCTTT. Residues: CASSVGGRRAFF. Combining the CDR3 with reference TRBV9 and TRBJ1-1 gives the whole variable domain DSGVTQTPKHLITATGQRVTLRCSPRSGDLSVYWYQQSLDQGLQFLIQYYNGEERAKGNILERFSAQQFPDLHSELNLSSLELGDSALYFCASSVGGRRAFFGQGTRLTVV.

The J gene is TRBJ2-7, the V gene TRBV2; tentatively, D is TRBD1 (5 bases). Germline CDR1 SNHLY, CDR2 FYNNEI. This CDR3 comprises 15 residues. V lost 4 bases, J lost 1 base, and 14 bases lay in between. The CDR3 bases are TGTGCCAGCAGTGTAAGTTCACAGGCGTCCTACGAGCAGTACTTC. This gives the protein CASSVSSQASYEQYF.

This CDR3 is CASSHPQRWHEQYF. DNA of the CDR3: TGTGCCAGCAGCCACCCCCAGCGTTGGCACGAGCAGTACTTC. V and J are TRBV5-4 and TRBJ2-7, with D unresolved. Germline CDR1 and CDR2: SGHNT and YYREEE (reference sequence). V was clipped by 4 bases and J by 5 bases, with 16 bases between them. The CDR3 runs to 14 residues.

The V call is TRBV9, the J call TRBJ1-5; D not certain. The CDR3 spans 15 residues. Germline V lookup: CDR1 SGDLS, CDR2 YYNGEE. The V end lost 0 bases, the J end lost 1 base, and 8 bases lay between the germline ends. CDR3 sequence (DNA): TGTGCCAGCAGCGTAGACAGCTACAGCAATCAGCCCCAGCATTTT. Amino acid sequence: CASSVDSYSNQPQHF. Using reference TRBV9 and TRBJ1-5 for the parts outside the CDR3, the full variable domain is DSGVTQTPKHLITATGQRVTLRCSPRSGDLSVYWYQQSLDQGLQFLIQYYNGEERAKGNILERFSAQQFPDLHSELNLSSLELGDSALYFCASSVDSYSNQPQHFGDGTRLSIL.

This clone was recorded once. The chain links TRBV4-2 to TRBJ2-7; D remains unclear. The germline CDR1 and CDR2 sequences are LGHNA and YNFKEQ. The CDR3 length is 16 residues. V was clipped by 5 bases and J by 4 bases, with 21 bases between them. The CDR3 DNA reads as TGTGCCAGCAGCTCACAAGCCGGGCAGTCCTTTTACGAGCAGTACTTC. Protein: CASSSQAGQSFYEQYF.

The J gene is TRBJ2-1, the V gene TRBV2, with 8 positions matching TRBD1. V shed 1 base, J shed 3 bases, and the junction held 8 bases outside the gene matches. From germline, CDR1 is SNHLY and CDR2 FYNNEI. The CDR3 runs to 17 residues. The CDR3 bases are TGTGCCAGCAGTGAAGGTGTGGACAGGGTGGACTACAATGAGCAGTTCTTC. Encoded protein: CASSEGVDRVDYNEQFF.

CDR3 coding DNA: TGTGCCAGCGGCGGAGGACTCGGGGTTTCACCCCTCCACTTT. This codes for CASGGGLGVSPLHF. This chain uses TRBV6-1 with TRBJ1-6; D uncertain. The V end was cut by 8 bases, the J end by 9 bases, with 17 bases between. Germline CDR1 MNHNS, CDR2 SASEGT. This CDR3 spans 14 amino acids.

This chain connects TRBV6-5 to TRBJ2-2; no reliable D call. Trimming stripped 4 bases from V and 5 bases from J, with 5 bases between. The CDR3 contains 12 residues. Germline CDR1 is MNHEY and CDR2 is SVGAGI. CDR3 in DNA: TGTGCCAGCAGTTCCTATACCGGGGAGCTGTTTTTT. Its protein is CASSSYTGELFF.

V usage is TRBV6-6 and J usage is TRBJ2-7; 11 bases agree with TRBD2. The J segment lost 4 bases and the V segment lost 5 bases, leaving 4 bases of the junction unmatched. Germline CDR1 is MNHNY and CDR2 is SVGAGI (reference sequence). The CDR3 runs 14 residues. CDR3 residues: CASSQLAGEYEQYF. The CDR3 DNA is TGTGCCAGCAGTCAACTAGCGGGAGAGTACGAGCAGTACTTC.

V gene TRBV10-3 combines with J gene TRBJ2-3, with TRBD1 identical over 7 bases. V shed 6 bases, J shed 2 bases, and the junction held 8 bases outside the gene matches. This CDR3 contains 15 residues. CDR1 is ENHRY, CDR2 SYGVKD, per germline. CDR3 region: CAIRTGTASTDTQYF. Here the CDR3 DNA reads TGTGCCATCAGGACCGGGACAGCTTCCACAGATACGCAGTATTTT.

This clone showed up just a few times. V usage is TRBV5-6 and J usage is TRBJ2-7; D may be TRBD1 (6 bases). This CDR3 is built from 13 residues. Trimming removed 1 base at V and 6 bases at J, with 11 bases between. CDR1 and CDR2 (germline): SGHDT, YYEEEE. CDR3 sequence: CASSLYREGEQYF. CDR3 nucleotide sequence: TGTGCCAGCAGCTTGTACAGGGAAGGCGAGCAGTACTTC.

The chain recombines TRBV5-1 with TRBJ2-7; TRBD1 is a possible D gene (6 bases). CDR1 and CDR2 from the germline V gene are SGHRS and YFSETQ. There are 14 residues in the CDR3. Trimming took 1 base from V and 4 from J, leaving 12 bases between them. DNA for the CDR3: TGCGCCAGCAGCTTGACCAGGCAGGGGTACGAGCAGTACTTC. Its translation is CASSLTRQGYEQYF.

The chain recombines TRBV4-1 with TRBJ1-5; D unresolved. V lost 1 base to trimming and J lost 8 bases, with 12 bases between them. Germline V gene data show CDR1 as MGHRA and CDR2 as YSYEKL. The CDR3 is 14 amino acids. The CDR3 here is CASSQVMGPEPQHF. The CDR3 DNA follows: TGCGCCAGCAGCCAAGTGATGGGTCCCGAGCCCCAGCATTTT.

V gene TRBV28 combines with J gene TRBJ1-4, with 7 bases aligning to TRBD1. The CDR3 runs 14 residues. Germline V CDR1 and CDR2: MDHEN, SYDVKM. With 6 bases clipped from V and 8 bases from J, the junction kept 9 bases outside the gene matches. The CDR3 loop is CASSRNRGSEKLFF. CDR3 in DNA: TGTGCCAGCAGCCGAAACAGGGGAAGCGAAAAACTGTTTTTT.

This chain links TRBV14 with TRBJ2-2; a weak D match, TRBD1 (6 bases). V gave up 1 base and J gave up 10 bases, with 7 bases separating them. The CDR3 is 12 residues long. CDR1 and CDR2 from the germline V gene are SGHDN and FVKESK. The CDR3 reads CASSQAGVELFF. CDR3 DNA: TGTGCCAGCAGCCAAGCAGGGGTGGAGCTGTTTTTT.

The chain recombines TRBV7-2 with TRBJ2-1; 7 bases are a match to TRBD1. Trimming took 6 bases from V and 9 from J; bases not matched to a gene: 11. In germline, CDR1 is SGHTA, CDR2 FQGNSA. The CDR3 has 14 amino acids. As DNA, the CDR3 is TGTGCCAGCAGGTTGAACAGGGGTTCTGGTGAGCAGTTCTTC. It translates to CASRLNRGSGEQFF.

This clone has just one count. The J gene is TRBJ2-7, the V gene TRBV19; D perhaps matches TRBD1 (6 bases). The CDR3 has 15 amino acids. Germline V gives CDR1 LNHDA, CDR2 SQIVND (reference sequence). The ends were cut back, 3 bases at V and 5 bases at J, with 17 bases in the middle. DNA of the CDR3: TGTGCCAGTAGTATTACTGGCAGGGACATTCACGAGCAGTACTTC. Translating gives CASSITGRDIHEQYF.

This rearrangement joins TRBV7-9 to TRBJ2-7; TRBD2 matches 10 bases. The end of the DNA is better explained by TRBJ2-5, so the J call may be wrong. In germline, CDR1 is SEHNR, CDR2 FQNEAQ (reference sequence). This CDR3 is built from 15 residues. The DNA for the CDR3 is TGTGCCAGCAGCGGACTAGCGGAATTACAAGAGACCCAGTACTTC. The encoded protein is CASSGLAELQETQYF.

The V and J genes are TRBV4-1 and TRBJ2-3; a possible D gene is TRBD2 (5 bases). The V end lost 1 base, the J end lost 1 base, and 12 bases lay between the germline ends. The CDR3 loop spans 16 amino acids. Germline V gene data show CDR1 as MGHRA and CDR2 as YSYEKL. Written as DNA, the CDR3 is TGCGCCAGCAGCCAAGGAATCGGGAAGCGCACAGATACGCAGTATTTT. Translating it yields CASSQGIGKRTDTQYF.

This chain connects TRBV7-2 to TRBJ2-2; TRBD1 is a possible D gene (5 bases). Germline V gene sequence: CDR1 SGHTA, CDR2 FQGNSA. The CDR3 is made up of 16 amino acids. Trimming stripped 2 bases from V and 1 base from J, with 11 bases between. The CDR3 coding sequence is TGTGCCAGCAGCTTAAGCGCAGGGTTGAACACCGGGGAGCTGTTTTTT. It translates to CASSLSAGLNTGELFF.

The CDR3 DNA sequence: TGTGCCAGTAGCCTTAGGACTACCTTTTATGAGCAGTTCTTC. Residues: CASSLRTTFYEQFF. The rearrangement uses TRBV19 and TRBJ2-1; D is perhaps TRBD2 (6 bases). The V gene's germline CDR1 is LNHDA and CDR2 SQIVND (reference sequence). Between the trimmed V and J ends, which lost 6 bases and 8 bases, there was a span of 17 bases. This CDR3 is built from 14 residues.

This clone was recorded only once. V and J are TRBV28 and TRBJ2-1, with D possibly called TRBD1 or TRBD2 (5 bases each). In germline, CDR1 is MDHEN, CDR2 SYDVKM. V was pared by 7 bases and J by 5 bases, with 24 bases between. The CDR3 has 17 residues. The CDR3 region is CASTLYVTGTGHNEQFF. The CDR3 nucleotides are TGTGCCAGCACCTTATACGTTACAGGAACGGGGCACAATGAGCAGTTCTTC.

This chain uses TRBV5-4 with TRBJ2-5, with 10 nucleotides matching TRBD2. There are 15 residues in the CDR3. CDR1 and CDR2 (germline): SGHNT, YYREEE (reference sequence). Losses at the gene ends were 3 bases for V and 2 bases for J; bases not matched to a gene: 4. CDR3 in amino acids: CASSSGLAEQETQYF. The CDR3 DNA is TGTGCCAGCAGCTCAGGACTAGCGGAGCAAGAGACCCAGTACTTC.

The rearrangement uses TRBV6-4 and TRBJ2-5; 13 nucleotides agree with TRBD2. This CDR3 comprises 15 residues. Germline V CDR1 and CDR2: MRHNA, SNTAGT. V dropped 6 bases and J dropped 5; count of bases not matched to a gene: 6. The CDR3 protein is CASSQLAGGLETQYF. CDR3 DNA sequence: TGTGCCAGCAGCCAACTAGCGGGGGGGCTCGAGACCCAGTACTTC.